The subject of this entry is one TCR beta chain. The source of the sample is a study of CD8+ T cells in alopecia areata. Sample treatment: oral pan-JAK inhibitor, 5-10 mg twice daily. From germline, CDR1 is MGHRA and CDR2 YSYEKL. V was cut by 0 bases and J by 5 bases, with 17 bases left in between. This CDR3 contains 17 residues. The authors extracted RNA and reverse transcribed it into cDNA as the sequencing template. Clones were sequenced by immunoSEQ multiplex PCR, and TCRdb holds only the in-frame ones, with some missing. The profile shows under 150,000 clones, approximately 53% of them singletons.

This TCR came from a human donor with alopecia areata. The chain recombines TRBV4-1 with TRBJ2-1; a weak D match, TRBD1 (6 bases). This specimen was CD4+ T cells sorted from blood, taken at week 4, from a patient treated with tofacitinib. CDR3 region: CASSQDILQGPDNEQFF. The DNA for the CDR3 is TGCGCCAGCAGCCAAGATATTTTACAGGGTCCGGACAATGAGCAGTTCTTC.